This TCR beta chain stems from a study of cytomegalovirus exposure and HLA in healthy donors. The germline gives CDR1 SQVTM, CDR2 ANQGSEA. The V and J ends lost 6 bases and 0 bases, in that order; junction bases with no gene match: 3. This CDR3 region has 13 residues. Turning to this clone: Its antigen remains unknown.

Points from the study as a whole: Across HLA loci, a later analysis found differing TCR association rates, with DRB1 most and HLA-C fewest. Most CMV-associated TCR beta chains appeared HLA-restricted in a later analysis.

The PCR employed 60 Vbeta primers together with 13 Jbeta primers. Clones were read by immunoSEQ multiplex PCR, and TCRdb kept only the in-frame ones, dropping some. The sample includes roughly 110,000 clones, 81% of them seen just once. The V and J genes are TRBV29-1 and TRBJ2-7, with 9 bases identical to TRBD1. The receptor comes from a man aged 25-40 years in good health and CMV-seronegative. Sequences were obtained from PBMCs. CDR3 loop: CSVGQGFSYEQYF. For the CDR3, the DNA is TGCAGCGTCGGACAGGGGTTCTCCTACGAGCAGTACTTC.